This paragraph reports one T cell receptor (beta chain). Trimming took 0 bases from V and 7 from J, leaving 13 bases between them. Germline CDR1 and CDR2: GTSNPN and SVGIG (reference sequence). The CDR3 loop spans 14 amino acids. Time point noted: patch test 1, 2 weeks after DPC sensitization. The treatment denotes: therapeutic diphenylcyclopropenone sensitization with weekly scalp DPC. At every patch-test visit, blood was drawn before the patch test was applied. The study extracted total RNA from unfractionated whole blood. Per the original methods: Sample TCR totals centred on a median of around 92,000, ranging roughly 23,224 to 690,600. TCRdb passed the RACE reads through MiXCR, listing each CDR3 protein once. None of the V and J calls come from the authors' own analysis; TCRdb made them. The sample shows under 120,000 distinct CDR3 sequences, 9.5% to 11% of them seen only once. The sample comes from a study of human T cells and chemical hapten exposure. Study in general: Small pooled library volume differences mainly caused per-sample TCR yield variation.

J is TRBJ1-5 and V is TRBV30, with TRBD1 as a possible D gene (6 bases). The sequence derives from a woman aged 40 to 55 with alopecia areata. Some clones in this sample may be carry-over from other donors' samples. The sequencing here drew on whole blood, taken in connection with sensitization to the hapten diphenylcyclopropenone (DPC). The CDR3: CAWSVSRGGQPQHF. CDR3 bases: TGTGCCTGGAGTGTATCCAGGGGAGGGCAGCCCCAGCATTTT.